Listed here are 4 T cell receptor beta chains from one sample, sequenced in a study of shared clonotypes between healthy human individuals. Produced via immunoSEQ multiplex PCR; TCRdb's table is partial and in-frame only. The data show 150,000 to 200,000 clones, 66% seen once. The sequenced sample was memory CD4+ T cells sorted from blood. Described subset: CD45RA-negative fraction. The receptors stem from a man aged 30-40 years in good health.

The V and J genes are TRBV27 and TRBJ2-7; D is perhaps TRBD1 or TRBD2 (6 bases each). Germline V gene lookup returns CDR1 MNHEY and CDR2 SMNVEV (reference sequence). The CDR3 extends over 11 amino acids. Trimming cost V 8 bases and J 9 bases, with 14 bases left between them. The CDR3 nucleotides are TGTGCCAGCGGGGGGCTCCTTGGGCAGTACTTC. Translating gives CASGGLLGQYF.

V and J are TRBV30 and TRBJ2-2; no firm D call. The CDR3 length is 14 residues. Germline V gives CDR1 GTSNPN, CDR2 SVGIG (reference sequence). Trimming took 3 bases from V and 5 from J, leaving 13 bases between them. This chain's CDR3 is CAWSPDPGTGELFF. The CDR3 DNA is TGTGCCTGGAGCCCCGATCCAGGAACCGGGGAGCTGTTTTTT.

CDR3 amino acids: CASSLGTGSLNEQFF. The DNA for the CDR3 is TGTGCCAGCAGCTTGGGGACAGGGTCATTAAATGAGCAGTTCTTC. The rearrangement links TRBV5-8 to TRBJ2-1; TRBD1 matches at 8 bases. The CDR3 runs 15 residues. With 0 bases clipped from V and 7 bases from J, the junction kept 6 bases outside the gene matches. Germline values: CDR1 SGHTS, CDR2 YDEGEE.

The rearrangement uses TRBV18 and TRBJ1-1; D is undetermined. CDR3 length equals 17 residues. Germline V CDR1 and CDR2: KGHSH, LQKENI. V dropped 0 bases and J dropped 4 bases, with 18 bases sitting between them. The DNA for the CDR3 is TGTGCCAGCTCACCACCGGTGAAGGTTTCCCCGGCCACTGAAGCTTTCTTT. Protein: CASSPPVKVSPATEAFF.